This record looks at one T cell receptor beta chain sequence and its context. Sequencing was performed with immunoSEQ multiplex PCR; in TCRdb, only in-frame clones are kept and a portion is missing. The data hold around 110,000 clones, with 75% to 90% observed a single time. The sample originates from a study of control samples from healthy donors and cancer patients. The germline CDR1 and CDR2 sequences are SGDLS and YYNGEE. This CDR3 spans 16 amino acids. Trimming left V 0 bases short and J 5 bases short, with 15 bases between. This receptor was identified in a woman aged 50 to 60 with colorectal cancer. This chain joins TRBV9 and TRBJ2-1; D possibly corresponds to TRBD2 (5 bases). Sequencing was performed on PBMCs. The CDR3 reads CASSVGSGYSDNEQFF. The DNA for the CDR3 is TGTGCCAGCAGCGTAGGATCGGGATACTCGGACAATGAGCAGTTCTTC.